The clone carrying this TCR beta chain showed up many times. This record belongs to a study of T cells in Graves' hyperthyroidism and ophthalmopathy. Researchers amplified the TCR beta CDR3 regions from RNA transcripts. Initially, a first-round RT-PCR of the TCR CDR3 employed the HTBI primer set. MiXCR was run by TCRdb on the multiplex PCR reads, yielding one entry per CDR3 protein. The table includes hundreds of thousands of distinct CDR3 sequences, roughly 14% detected once. The source material was blood. The clonotype originates from a woman between 40 and 55 years old with Graves' ophthalmopathy.

The chain's CDR3 is CASSTLTRTTREAFF. The CDR3 region has the DNA TGCGCCAGCAGTACCCTCACCAGGACAACCAGGGAAGCTTTCTTT. The chain uses TRBV4-1 and TRBJ1-1; possible D gene TRBD1, 5 bases. The CDR3 covers 15 residues. Germline CDR1 reads MGHRA; CDR2 reads YSYEKL. V was shortened by 6 bases and J by 8 bases, with 22 bases between the two germline ends.